This T cell receptor beta chain was sequenced during a study of cytomegalovirus exposure and HLA in healthy donors. Study information: Drawn from HLA-typed donors, some 80 million unique TCRs were held in an early data release.

Vbeta (60) and Jbeta (13) primers were used in the PCR. Clones were read by immunoSEQ multiplex PCR, and TCRdb kept only the in-frame ones, dropping some. Seen here are 110,000 to 150,000 clones, nearly 80% observed once, and the top ten hold roughly 4.7%. Remarks on this clone: Its antigen is undetermined.

Study results and limitations: Follow-up analysis found HLA locus-dependent TCR association rates, highest for DRB1 and lowest for HLA-C.

The CDR3 has 14 residues. With 5 bases removed from V and 2 bases from J, the gap between germline ends came to 13 bases. Germline CDR1 reads MNHEY; CDR2 reads SMNVEV (reference sequence). The sequencing input was PBMCs. V is TRBV27 and J is TRBJ2-7; maybe TRBD2 (6 bases). This TCR came from a male donor in good health and CMV-seronegative. Here the CDR3 reads CASSGSGQPYEQYF. The DNA of the CDR3 is TGTGCCAGCAGTGGAAGCGGGCAACCCTACGAGCAGTACTTC.